This is a list of T cell receptor beta chains from one sample in a study of cytomegalovirus exposure and HLA in healthy donors. The assay was immunoSEQ multiplex PCR, and TCRdb's table has in-frame clones only and misses some. The sample has some 87,000 clones, around 74% seen once. What was sequenced was PBMCs. All receptors come from a man aged 45-65 years in good health and CMV-seropositive. Both conserved end residues are part of each CDR3. The order of the fields is J gene, V gene, D gene, clone size, CDR3 protein, CDR3 DNA. A D gene is named only where the DNA matches it firmly. Size values are once, few and many counts, or a class for expanded clones, and some rows have none.

TRBJ2-2,TRBV4-1,TRBD2,few,CASSLTSDTGELFF,TGCGCCAGCAGCCTTACTAGCGACACCGGGGAGCTGTTTTTT
TRBJ2-2,TRBV7-9,TRBD2,-,CASSQGLAGGFTGELFF,TGTGCCAGCAGCCAAGGACTAGCGGGGGGCTTCACCGGGGAGCTGTTTTTT
TRBJ1-2,TRBV7-2,-,-,CASSLDKNYGYTF,TGTGCCAGCAGCTTGGACAAGAACTATGGCTACACCTTC
TRBJ2-2,TRBV6-6,TRBD1,-,CATRDRVSGELFF,TGTGCCACCCGGGACAGGGTGTCCGGGGAGCTGTTTTTT
TRBJ1-2,TRBV6-5,-,-,CASAGLVSYGYTF,TGTGCCAGCGCAGGGTTGGTATCCTATGGCTACACCTTC
TRBJ2-5,TRBV27,-,-,CASSLVGGASETQYF,TGTGCCAGCAGTTTAGTAGGGGGGGCCTCAGAGACCCAGTACTTC
TRBJ2-2,TRBV5-5,TRBD1,-,CASSRGTAVGELFF,TGTGCCAGCAGTCGAGGGACAGCGGTCGGGGAGCTGTTTTTT
TRBJ2-5,TRBV2,TRBD1,-,CATSQTGYQETQYF,TGTGCCACCTCACAGACAGGGTATCAAGAGACCCAGTACTTC
TRBJ1-2,TRBV18,TRBD1,-,CASFGTGLYGYTF,TGTGCCAGCTTTGGGACAGGACTCTATGGCTACACCTTC
TRBJ1-6,TRBV10-3,TRBD1,few,CAISPGTENNSPLHF,TGTGCCATCAGTCCCGGGACAGAGAATAATTCACCCCTCCACTTT
TRBJ2-2,TRBV7-2,-,-,CASSFQDTNTGELFF,TGTGCCAGCAGCTTTCAAGACACGAACACCGGGGAGCTGTTTTTT
TRBJ1-2,TRBV7-2,-,-,CASSVRSNYGYTF,TGTGCCAGCAGCGTGAGATCGAACTATGGCTACACCTTC
TRBJ2-5,TRBV27,-,-,CASSREGRETQYF,TGTGCCAGCAGCCGCGAGGGCCGGGAGACCCAGTACTTC